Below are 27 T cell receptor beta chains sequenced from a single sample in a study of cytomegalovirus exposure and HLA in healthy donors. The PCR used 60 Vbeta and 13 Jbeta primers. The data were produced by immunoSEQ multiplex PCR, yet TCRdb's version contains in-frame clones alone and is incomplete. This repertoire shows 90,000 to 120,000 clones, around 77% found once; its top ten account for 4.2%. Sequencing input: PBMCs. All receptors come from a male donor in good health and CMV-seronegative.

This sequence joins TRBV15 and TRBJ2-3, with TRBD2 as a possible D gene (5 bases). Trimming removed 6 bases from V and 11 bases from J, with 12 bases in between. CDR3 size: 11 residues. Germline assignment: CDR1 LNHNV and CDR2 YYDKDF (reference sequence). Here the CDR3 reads CATRLEGGQYF. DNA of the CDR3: TGTGCCACCAGACTAGAGGGCGGGCAGTATTTT.

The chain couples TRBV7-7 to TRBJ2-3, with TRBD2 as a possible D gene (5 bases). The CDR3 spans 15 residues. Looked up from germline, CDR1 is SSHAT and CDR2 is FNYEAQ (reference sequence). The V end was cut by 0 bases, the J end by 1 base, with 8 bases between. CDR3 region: CASSLAGSGTDTQYF. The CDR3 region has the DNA TGTGCCAGCAGCTTAGCAGGGAGTGGCACAGATACGCAGTATTTT.

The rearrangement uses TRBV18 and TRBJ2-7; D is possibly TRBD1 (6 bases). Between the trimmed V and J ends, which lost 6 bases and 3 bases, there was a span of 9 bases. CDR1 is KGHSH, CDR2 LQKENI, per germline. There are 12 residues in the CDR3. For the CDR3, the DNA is TGTGCCAGCTCGCCGGGACACTACGAGCAGTACTTC. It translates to CASSPGHYEQYF.

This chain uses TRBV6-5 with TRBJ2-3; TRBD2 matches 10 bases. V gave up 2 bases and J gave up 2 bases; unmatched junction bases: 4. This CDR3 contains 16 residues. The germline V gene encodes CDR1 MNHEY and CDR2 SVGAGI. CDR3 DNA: TGTGCCAGCAGTTACCAAGGACTAGCGGTCACAGATACGCAGTATTTT. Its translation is CASSYQGLAVTDTQYF.

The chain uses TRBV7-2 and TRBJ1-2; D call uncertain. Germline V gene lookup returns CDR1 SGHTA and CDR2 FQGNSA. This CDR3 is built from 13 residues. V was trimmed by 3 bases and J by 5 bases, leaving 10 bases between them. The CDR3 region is CASSLGSGYGYTF. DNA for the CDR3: TGTGCCAGCAGCTTGGGCAGTGGTTATGGCTACACCTTC.

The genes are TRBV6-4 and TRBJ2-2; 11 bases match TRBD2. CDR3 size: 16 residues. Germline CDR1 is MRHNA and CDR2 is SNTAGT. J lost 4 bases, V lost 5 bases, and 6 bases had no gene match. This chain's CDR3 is CASSKTGTSGTGELFF. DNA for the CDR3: TGTGCCAGCAGTAAGACCGGGACTAGCGGCACCGGGGAGCTGTTTTTT.

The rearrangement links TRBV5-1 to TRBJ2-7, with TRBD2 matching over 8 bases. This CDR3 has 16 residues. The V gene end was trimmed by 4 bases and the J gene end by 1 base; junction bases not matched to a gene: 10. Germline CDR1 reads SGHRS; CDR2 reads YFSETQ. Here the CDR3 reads CASSHPGGDSSYEQYF. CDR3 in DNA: TGCGCCAGCAGCCACCCCGGGGGGGATAGTTCCTACGAGCAGTACTTC.

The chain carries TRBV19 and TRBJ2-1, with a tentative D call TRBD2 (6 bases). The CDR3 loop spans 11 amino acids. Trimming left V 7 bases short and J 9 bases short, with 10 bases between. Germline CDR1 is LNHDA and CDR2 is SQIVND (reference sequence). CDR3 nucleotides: TGTGCCAGTATGGCGGGAAGTGAGCAGTTCTTC. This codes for CASMAGSEQFF.

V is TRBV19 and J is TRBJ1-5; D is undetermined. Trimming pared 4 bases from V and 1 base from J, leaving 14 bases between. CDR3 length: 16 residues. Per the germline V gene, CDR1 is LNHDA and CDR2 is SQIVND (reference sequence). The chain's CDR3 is CASSRLQTASNQPQHF. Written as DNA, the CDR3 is TGTGCCAGTAGTAGGTTACAGACGGCAAGCAATCAGCCCCAGCATTTT.

In nucleotides, the CDR3 is TGCGCCAGCAGTCTAGCGGGAGGGCTGACCGGGGAGCTGTTTTTT. It specifies CASSLAGGLTGELFF. The chain joins TRBV10-2 to TRBJ2-2, with 12 bases lining up with TRBD2. V was pared by 5 bases and J by 5 bases, with 3 bases of the junction left unmatched. Germline V gives CDR1 WSHSY, CDR2 SAAADI. There are 15 residues in the CDR3.

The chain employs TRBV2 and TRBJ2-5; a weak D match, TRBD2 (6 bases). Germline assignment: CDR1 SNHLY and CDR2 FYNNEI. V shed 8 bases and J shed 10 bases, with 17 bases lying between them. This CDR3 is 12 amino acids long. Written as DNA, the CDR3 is TGTGCCAGCGCGAGGAGGGACCTGGGCCAGTACTTC. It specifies CASARRDLGQYF.

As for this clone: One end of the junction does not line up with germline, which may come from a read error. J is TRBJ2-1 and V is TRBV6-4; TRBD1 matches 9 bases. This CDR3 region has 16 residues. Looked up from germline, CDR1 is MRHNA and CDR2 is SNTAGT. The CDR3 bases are TGTGCCAGCAGTGACTCGCCGGGACAGGGACATAATGACCAGTTCTTC. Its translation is CASSDSPGQGHNDQFF.

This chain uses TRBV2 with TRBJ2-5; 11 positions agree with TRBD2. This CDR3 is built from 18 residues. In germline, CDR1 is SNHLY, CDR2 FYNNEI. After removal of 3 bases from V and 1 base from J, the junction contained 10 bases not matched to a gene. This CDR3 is CASSEGLAVRRAQETQYF. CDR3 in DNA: TGTGCCAGCAGTGAGGGACTAGCGGTGAGAAGGGCCCAAGAGACCCAGTACTTC.

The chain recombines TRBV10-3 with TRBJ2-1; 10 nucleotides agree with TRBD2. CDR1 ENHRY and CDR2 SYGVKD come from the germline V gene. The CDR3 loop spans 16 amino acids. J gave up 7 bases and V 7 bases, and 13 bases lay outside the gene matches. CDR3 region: CAIKGLAGAVGNEQFF. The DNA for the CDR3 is TGTGCCATCAAGGGGCTAGCGGGAGCGGTGGGAAATGAGCAGTTCTTC.

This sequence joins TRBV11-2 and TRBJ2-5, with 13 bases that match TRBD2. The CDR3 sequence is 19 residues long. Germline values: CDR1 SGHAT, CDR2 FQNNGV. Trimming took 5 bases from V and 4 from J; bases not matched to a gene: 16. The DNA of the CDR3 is TGTGCCAGCAGCCCTCGACCTCGAACTAGCGGGAGGGTCGGAGAGACCCAGTACTTC. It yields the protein CASSPRPRTSGRVGETQYF.

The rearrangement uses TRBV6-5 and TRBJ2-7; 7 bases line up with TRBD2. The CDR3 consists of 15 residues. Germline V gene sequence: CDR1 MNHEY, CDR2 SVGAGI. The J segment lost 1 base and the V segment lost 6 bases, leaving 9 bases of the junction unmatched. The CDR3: CASSPLTSASYEQYF. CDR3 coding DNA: TGTGCCAGCAGCCCGCTCACTAGCGCATCCTACGAGCAGTACTTC.

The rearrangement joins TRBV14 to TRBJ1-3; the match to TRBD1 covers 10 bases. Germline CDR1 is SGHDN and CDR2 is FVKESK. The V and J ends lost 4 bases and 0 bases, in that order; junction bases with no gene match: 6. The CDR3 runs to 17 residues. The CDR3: CASSLGTGAYSGNTIYF. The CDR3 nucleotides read TGTGCCAGCAGCCTCGGGACAGGGGCCTACTCTGGAAACACCATATATTTT.

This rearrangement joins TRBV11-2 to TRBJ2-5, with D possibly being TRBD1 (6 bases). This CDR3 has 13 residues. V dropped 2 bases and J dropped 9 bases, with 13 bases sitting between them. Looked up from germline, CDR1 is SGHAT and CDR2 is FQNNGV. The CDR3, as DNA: TGTGCCAGCAGCTTATTGAGGCAGGGGCCCCAGTACTTC. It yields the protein CASSLLRQGPQYF.

The CDR3 loop is CASSPGTSGVNTDTQYF. DNA for the CDR3: TGTGCCAGCTCACCAGGGACTAGCGGGGTTAACACAGATACGCAGTATTTT. V is TRBV18 and J is TRBJ2-3, with 13 bases aligning to TRBD2. Germline-derived CDR1 and CDR2 are KGHSH and LQKENI. The CDR3 length is 17 residues. Trimming took 2 bases from V and 2 from J; bases not matched to a gene: 4.

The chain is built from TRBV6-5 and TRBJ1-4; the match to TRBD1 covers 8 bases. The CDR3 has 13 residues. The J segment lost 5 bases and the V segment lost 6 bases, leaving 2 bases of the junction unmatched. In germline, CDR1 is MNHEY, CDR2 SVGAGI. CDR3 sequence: CASRGQENEKLFF. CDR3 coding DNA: TGTGCCAGCAGGGGACAGGAGAATGAAAAACTGTTTTTT.

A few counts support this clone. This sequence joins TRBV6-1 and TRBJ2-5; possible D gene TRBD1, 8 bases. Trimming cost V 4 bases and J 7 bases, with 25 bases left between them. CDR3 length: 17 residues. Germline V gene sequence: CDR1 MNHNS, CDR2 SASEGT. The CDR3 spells CASSGLSGTGRAWTQYF. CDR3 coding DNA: TGTGCCAGCAGTGGTCTAAGCGGGACAGGCAGAGCGTGGACCCAGTACTTC.

The CDR3 spells CASRKQQYNEKLFF. The CDR3 DNA is TGCGCCAGCAGGAAACAGCAGTATAATGAAAAACTGTTTTTT. The V gene is TRBV10-2, the J gene TRBJ1-4; D remains unclear. The V gene's germline CDR1 is WSHSY and CDR2 SAAADI. CDR3 length: 14 amino acids. Trimming took off 6 bases at V and 4 bases at J, with 12 bases between the two ends.

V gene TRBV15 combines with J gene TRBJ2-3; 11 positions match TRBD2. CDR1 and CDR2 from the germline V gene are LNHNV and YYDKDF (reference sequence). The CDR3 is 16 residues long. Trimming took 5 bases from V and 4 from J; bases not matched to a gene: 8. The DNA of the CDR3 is TGTGCCACCAGCGGTACTAGCGGGAGTGCCGCAGATACGCAGTATTTT. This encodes CATSGTSGSAADTQYF.

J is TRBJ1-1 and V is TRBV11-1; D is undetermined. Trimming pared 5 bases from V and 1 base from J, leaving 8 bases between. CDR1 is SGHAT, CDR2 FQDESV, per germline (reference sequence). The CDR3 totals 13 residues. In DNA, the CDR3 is TGTGCCAGCAGCGTACAAACGAACACTGAAGCTTTCTTT. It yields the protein CASSVQTNTEAFF.

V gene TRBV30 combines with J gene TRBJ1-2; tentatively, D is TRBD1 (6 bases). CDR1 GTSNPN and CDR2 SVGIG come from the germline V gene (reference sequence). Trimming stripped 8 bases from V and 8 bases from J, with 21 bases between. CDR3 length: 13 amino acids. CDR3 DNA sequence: TGTGCCCGAATGGCAGGGGCGATGGGAGGCTACACCTTC. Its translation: CARMAGAMGGYTF.

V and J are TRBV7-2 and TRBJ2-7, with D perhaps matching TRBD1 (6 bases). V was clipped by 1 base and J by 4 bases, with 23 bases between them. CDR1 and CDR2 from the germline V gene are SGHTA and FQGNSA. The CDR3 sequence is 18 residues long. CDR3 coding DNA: TGTGCCAGCAGCTTAGTAGGGTTTGTCGAGGGGGATCCTTACGAGCAGTACTTC. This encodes CASSLVGFVEGDPYEQYF.

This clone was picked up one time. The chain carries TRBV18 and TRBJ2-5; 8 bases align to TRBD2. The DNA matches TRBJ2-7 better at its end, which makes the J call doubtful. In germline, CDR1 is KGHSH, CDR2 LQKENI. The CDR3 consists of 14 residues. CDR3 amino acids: CASSPGLANYEQYF. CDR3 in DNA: TGTGCCAGCTCCCCCGGACTAGCCAACTACGAGCAGTACTTC.